This is a list of T cell receptor beta chains from one sample in a study of breast tumors, draining lymph nodes, adjacent tissues. TCRdb recomputed calls from the multiplex PCR reads with MiXCR, one row per CDR3 protein. The table has about 180,000 distinct CDR3 sequences, 30% to 35% seen once. The sample comprised axillary lymph node tissue. These receptors came from a female donor with breast cancer. Some clones in this sample may be carry-over from other donors' samples. Both conserved end residues are part of each CDR3. D genes are given only for firm matches. The size entry is marked missing in some rows and otherwise reads once, few, many or a size class.

size,V,D,J,DNA,CDR3
many,TRBV7-9,NA,TRBJ1-5,TGTGCCAGCAGCTTTGCGGGAGAAAATCAGCCCCAGCATTTT,CASSFAGENQPQHF
NA,TRBV20-1,NA,TRBJ1-1,TGCAGTGCTAGAGATTACCGGGGGGTAGTCAACACTGAAGCTTTCTTT,CSARDYRGVVNTEAFF
few,TRBV6-5,NA,TRBJ1-2,TGTGCCAGCACCCCGGGACCGGCTAATGGCTACACCTTC,CASTPGPANGYTF
many,TRBV7-9,TRBD2,TRBJ2-5,TGTGCCAGCAGCTTAAATAGCGGGGGTGGGGAGACCCAGTACTTC,CASSLNSGGGETQYF
many,TRBV20-1,NA,TRBJ2-2,TGCAGTGGGGGACCTCCGAACACCGGGGAGCTGTTTTTT,CSGGPPNTGELFF
many,TRBV7-9,NA,TRBJ2-5,TGTGCCAGCAGCTTAAGCGGCCGACAAGAGACCCAGTACTTC,CASSLSGRQETQYF
NA,TRBV7-9,NA,TRBJ1-1,TGTGCCAGCAGCTTTTCGGCGAACACTGAAGCTTTCTTT,CASSFSANTEAFF
many,TRBV5-8,NA,TRBJ1-2,TGTGCCAGCAGCCCGAGGTTAAAGGCGACTAACTATGGCTACACCTTC,CASSPRLKATNYGYTF
many,TRBV24-1,TRBD1,TRBJ2-5,TGTGCCACCAGTGATTCGGACAGGGAAGAGACCCAGTACTTC,CATSDSDREETQYF
NA,TRBV20-1,NA,TRBJ1-2,TGCAGTGCTCCGCTGGGGGGCGCATCAAGTGGCTACACCTTC,CSAPLGGASSGYTF
few,TRBV20-1,TRBD2,TRBJ2-4,TGCAGTGCGCTTAGTCTAGCGGGAGGGCCCGGAAACATTCAGTACTTC,CSALSLAGGPGNIQYF
many,TRBV9,NA,TRBJ2-3,TGTGCCAGCAGCCCCGGAGTGGCAGATACGCAGTATTTT,CASSPGVADTQYF
many,TRBV12-3/TRBV12-4,NA,TRBJ2-7,TGTGCCAGCAGTGTTAATTACGAGCAGTACTTC,CASSVNYEQYF
NA,TRBV10-3,NA,TRBJ1-5,TGTGTCATCAGCGACACTAATCGGCCCCAGCATTTT,CVISDTNRPQHF
NA,TRBV19,NA,TRBJ1-1,TGTGCCAGTAGTATAGCGTGGGCGAACACTGAAGCTTTCTTT,CASSIAWANTEAFF
NA,TRBV30,TRBD2,TRBJ2-2,TGTGCCTGGATATCCCTAGCGGGGGCCAACACCGGGGAGCTGTTTTTT,CAWISLAGANTGELFF
NA,TRBV20-1,TRBD2,TRBJ2-3,TGCAGTGCTTCCGGACTAGCGGGAGGGGCAGATACGCAGTATTTT,CSASGLAGGADTQYF
NA,TRBV13,NA,TRBJ2-7,TGTGCCAGCAGCGGACCGGAGCAGTACTTC,CASSGPEQYF
once,TRBV20-1,TRBD1,TRBJ2-3,TGCAGTGAATATATCGTCGGGACAGCAGATACGCAGTATTTT,CSEYIVGTADTQYF
few,TRBV18,TRBD1,TRBJ1-2,TGTGCCAGCTCACCAAGCGCAGGGGGCTATGGCTACACCTTC,CASSPSAGGYGYTF
NA,TRBV24-1,NA,TRBJ1-3,TGTGCCACCAGTGATTTGAGGAACGCGGGAAGGCTCTCTGGAAACACCATATATTTT,CATSDLRNAGRLSGNTIYF
NA,TRBV25-1,TRBD2,TRBJ2-2,TGTGCCAGCAGTGATTCCAGCGGGAGGAACACCGGGGAGCTGTTTTTT,CASSDSSGRNTGELFF
many,TRBV9,NA,TRBJ1-2,TGTGCCAGCAGCCCCTCCCCGGGGAACTATGGCTACACCTTC,CASSPSPGNYGYTF
medium-sized,TRBV5-1,NA,TRBJ1-4,TGCGCCAGCAGCTTGTTTGGACTGTGGGATGAAAAACTGTTTTTT,CASSLFGLWDEKLFF
NA,TRBV7-3,TRBD2,TRBJ2-5,TGTGCCAGCAGCTTAACTGGTGGCGGGAGGGCCGGGGAGACCCAGTACTTC,CASSLTGGGRAGETQYF
NA,TRBV6-6,NA,TRBJ1-3,TGTGCCAGCAGTGATGTATTCGAATCTGGAAACACCATATATTTT,CASSDVFESGNTIYF
many,TRBV12-3/TRBV12-4,TRBD2,TRBJ2-1,TGTGCCAGCAGTTCGGGACTAGCAGACAATGAGCAGTTCTTC,CASSSGLADNEQFF
NA,TRBV9,NA,TRBJ2-1,TGTGCCGGCAGCGTTAGACTAGATGCTGAGCAGTTCTTC,CAGSVRLDAEQFF
NA,TRBV7-9,TRBD2,TRBJ2-5,TGTGCCAGCAGCTTAGATTTCGGGGGCGGGGGGACCCAGCACTTC,CASSLDFGGGGTQHF
many,TRBV25-1,NA,TRBJ1-6,TGTGCCAGCAGTGGAATTTCCCTCGCAGGGGCCAATTCACCCCTCCACTTT,CASSGISLAGANSPLHF
NA,TRBV6-2/TRBV6-3,TRBD2,TRBJ2-1,TGTGCCAGCAGTTACTCTCGTCTAGCGGGGGGGAATGAGCAGTTCTTC,CASSYSRLAGGNEQFF